The entry below gives a single T cell receptor (beta chain) sequence along with its context. The antigen this receptor binds is unknown. Nothing much larger sits one base from this clone, and base qualities are not available. Whole blood was collected in K2EDTA tubes by collaborating institutions according to the institutions' own protocols. For TCRbeta analysis, collaborator samples were shipped as frozen whole blood, as isolated PBMCs, or as DNA extracted from either sample type. The immunoSEQ Assay, a bias-controlled multiplex PCR, was used to amplify TCRbeta CDR3 regions from genomic DNA. In the paper's pipeline: The number of nucleated cells in each sample was estimated by amplification of reference gene primers within the assay. Sequence reads were collapsed and filtered to measure the absolute abundance of every unique TCRbeta CDR3 rearrangement. For each sample, productive Simpson clonality was calculated as the square root of Simpson's diversity index across productive rearrangements. The source is immuneACCESS, and TCRdb retained only in-frame sequences with V and J called. Part of the clones is not carried over; for the studies checked, unresolved V genes explain less than half of this, and the remainder is unexplained. V and J calls and clone size are copied from that table; D and trimming were computed from the DNA. In all, the sample holds around 210,000 clones, and 80% to 90% of those were seen once. Around 13% of the sample belongs to the ten largest clones.

This entry is derived from a study of blood T cell repertoires in COVID-19 (dated by TCRdb to about 2020). As for the study more broadly: Collaborator samples came from the United States, Italy and Spain and covered acute and convalescent phases of COVID-19. The material from the prospective study consisted of cDNA or gDNA derived from T cells, B-cell-depleted T cells, or PBMCs. Deeply sampled blood TCRbeta repertoires from subjects exposed to, actively infected with, or recovered from COVID-19 were included in the dataset. The repertoires were made available in a free public database intended to serve as a resource for research on the immune response to SARS-CoV-2. The samples were drawn from the first 160 participants of the ongoing ImmuneRACE study and from about 1,200 subjects provided by 6 global collaborators. The sample metadata nearly always contained a de-identified subject ID, COVID-19 status, age in years and sex. Where available, HLA class I and class II types were obtained from metadata supplied by the sample provider rather than from assay-based typing.

What the research found in general, with its limitations: Clinical and demographic metadata were provided uncurated, with the amount varying by source and participant.

The germline V gene specifies SGHVS as CDR1 and FNYEAQ as CDR2. Trimming costs V 5 bases and J 2 bases, and their ends lie 10 bases apart. The CDR3, cysteine through phenylalanine, is 13 amino acids long. Only CDR3 DNA is held: 39 bases, read in frame from base 1. The receptor was isolated from a human donor in a cohort sampled during active COVID-19. The chain joins TRBV7-6 to TRBJ2-7; the D region possibly corresponds to TRBD2 (5 bases align). The sequenced material came from peripheral blood. The CDR3: CASSRPGTYEQYF. The base sequence is TGTGCCAGCAGCCGTCCCGGGACCTACGAGCAGTACTTC.